These T cell receptor beta chains were read from a single sample in a study of blood T cells in healthy people across ages. TCRdb used MiXCR to reprocess the 5' RACE reads, holding one entry per CDR3 protein. This table holds roughly 1.7 million distinct CDR3 sequences, almost 35% found once. Specimen: blood. The receptors come from a woman in her thirties in good health. Both conserved end residues are part of each CDR3. D genes are given only for firm matches. A row's size may be missing; if present it is once, few, many or a size class.

clone_size | j_call | d_call | v_call | cdr3_aa | cdr3_nt
NA | TRBJ1-5 | NA | TRBV20-1 | CSARDSWSDSNQPQHF | TGCAGTGCTAGAGATAGTTGGAGTGATAGCAATCAGCCCCAGCATTTT
NA | TRBJ2-1 | TRBD2 | TRBV5-4 | CASSYAGLALNEQFF | TGTGCCAGCAGCTACGCGGGACTAGCGCTAAATGAGCAGTTCTTC
NA | TRBJ2-1 | TRBD1 | TRBV15 | CATSRGTGAYNEQFF | TGTGCCACCAGCAGAGGGACAGGGGCCTACAATGAGCAGTTCTTC
NA | TRBJ1-4 | TRBD1 | TRBV20-1 | CSARPKDRDVEKRFF | TGCAGTGCTCGCCCGAAGGACAGGGATGTTGAAAAACGGTTTTTT
NA | TRBJ2-1 | TRBD2 | TRBV2 | CASKRASGVNEQFF | TGTGCCAGCAAGCGGGCTAGCGGGGTCAATGAGCAGTTCTTC
few | TRBJ1-2 | TRBD1 | TRBV25-1 | CASSAGQGVNGYTF | TGTGCCAGCAGTGCGGGACAGGGGGTAAACGGCTACACCTTC
NA | TRBJ2-1 | NA | TRBV20-1 | CSARDAAGDPYEQFF | TGCAGTGCTAGGGACGCGGCAGGGGATCCCTATGAGCAGTTCTTC
NA | TRBJ1-3 | NA | TRBV4-2 | CASSQAGAGTIYF | TGTGCCAGCAGCCAAGCAGGGGCAGGCACCATATATTTT
NA | TRBJ2-3 | NA | TRBV6-6 | CASSNTVTGGDTQYF | TGTGCCAGCAGTAATACTGTTACGGGCGGTGATACGCAGTATTTT
NA | TRBJ2-1 | TRBD2 | TRBV3-1 | CASSLLAGGKLEQFF | TGTGCCAGCAGCCTGCTAGCGGGGGGTAAACTTGAGCAGTTCTTC
NA | TRBJ2-7 | NA | TRBV27 | CASSRHYGDVMEQYF | TGTGCCAGCAGCCGCCACTATGGGGACGTAATGGAGCAGTACTTC
few | TRBJ1-2 | TRBD1 | TRBV7-9 | CASSLDSGQGGGYTF | TGTGCCAGCAGCTTAGATTCGGGACAGGGGGGCGGCTACACCTTC
NA | TRBJ2-2 | TRBD1 | TRBV11-2 | CASSTWDSETGELFF | TGTGCCAGCAGTACCTGGGACAGTGAGACCGGGGAGCTGTTTTTT
NA | TRBJ2-2 | TRBD2 | TRBV5-1 | CASSPGTSGLNTGELFF | TGCGCCAGCAGCCCCGGGACTAGCGGACTGAACACCGGGGAGCTGTTTTTT
NA | TRBJ1-1 | NA | TRBV20-1 | CSAPEGVNTEAFF | TGCAGTGCTCCGGAGGGTGTGAACACTGAAGCTTTCTTT
NA | TRBJ2-1 | NA | TRBV7-2 | CASSLGSGPPYNEQFF | TGTGCCAGCAGCTTAGGAAGCGGTCCTCCCTACAATGAGCAGTTCTTC
NA | TRBJ2-2 | NA | TRBV5-1 | CASSLNRGQSNTGELFF | TGCGCCAGCAGCTTGAATAGAGGACAGTCGAACACCGGGGAGCTGTTTTTT
NA | TRBJ1-6 | NA | TRBV7-9 | CASSYTGNNSPLHF | TGTGCCAGCAGCTATACAGGGAATAATTCACCCCTCCACTTT
NA | TRBJ2-3 | TRBD2 | TRBV11-1 | CASSFTRGGGDTQYF | TGTGCCAGCAGCTTCACCCGGGGGGGTGGAGATACGCAGTATTTT
NA | TRBJ2-3 | NA | TRBV4-1 | CASSRQRKGGQTDTQYF | TGCGCCAGCAGCCGGCAGAGGAAAGGGGGTCAGACAGATACGCAGTATTTT
few | TRBJ2-7 | TRBD1 | TRBV7-9 | CASTSTGQGYEQYF | TGTGCCAGCACCTCTACGGGACAGGGCTACGAGCAGTACTTC
once | TRBJ2-5 | NA | TRBV21-1 | CASSKWKLPGLAGGRETQYF | TGTGCCAGCAGCAAATGGAAACTCCCGGGACTAGCGGGGGGACGAGAGACCCAGTACTTC
NA | TRBJ1-6 | NA | TRBV28 | CAGSHNNSPLHF | TGTGCCGGCAGTCATAATAATTCACCCCTCCACTTT
NA | TRBJ2-7 | NA | TRBV10-3 | CAISESTGNSYEQYF | TGTGCCATCAGTGAGTCGACAGGTAACTCCTACGAGCAGTACTTC
NA | TRBJ2-2 | TRBD2 | TRBV7-9 | CASSPGPGLAGRNTGELFF | TGTGCCAGCAGCCCAGGGCCGGGACTAGCGGGAAGAAACACCGGGGAGCTGTTTTTT
NA | TRBJ1-2 | NA | TRBV28 | CASRTPGQGLCYGYTF | TGTGCCAGCAGGACACCGGGGCAGGGGCTTTGTTATGGCTACACCTTC
NA | TRBJ1-2 | NA | TRBV6-5 | CASSYSGEHSNYGYTF | TGTGCCAGCAGTTACTCGGGCGAACACTCGAACTATGGCTACACCTTC
few | TRBJ2-7 | TRBD2 | TRBV12-3/TRBV12-4 | CASSSGLAYFSSYEQYF | TGTGCCAGCAGTTCCGGACTAGCCTATTTTTCCTCCTACGAGCAGTACTTC
few | TRBJ1-1 | TRBD1 | TRBV5-1 | CASSLAGTVAFF | TGCGCCAGCAGCTTGGCCGGGACAGTTGCTTTCTTT
few | TRBJ1-5 | NA | TRBV29-1 | CSVSAGRDQPQHF | TGCAGCGTTAGCGCAGGGAGGGATCAGCCCCAGCATTTT
NA | TRBJ1-2 | NA | TRBV4-2 | CASSQESRDYGCTF | TGTGCCAGCAGCCAAGAAAGTAGGGACTATGGCTGCACCTTC
many | TRBJ2-1 | TRBD2 | TRBV18 | CASSPGTSAYNEQFF | TGTGCCAGCAGCCCAGGGACTAGCGCCTACAATGAGCAGTTCTTC
few | TRBJ2-5 | TRBD2 | TRBV28 | CASSRTGTSGSLWEQYF | TGTGCCAGCAGCCGAACCGGGACTAGCGGGAGTCTATGGGAGCAGTACTTC
few | TRBJ1-6 | TRBD1 | TRBV27 | CASSQQGKSSPLHF | TGTGCCAGCAGTCAACAGGGGAAGAGTTCACCCCTCCACTTT
NA | TRBJ2-2 | NA | TRBV12-3/TRBV12-4 | CASRNAGELFF | TGTGCCAGCAGAAACGCCGGGGAGCTGTTTTTT
few | TRBJ1-2 | NA | TRBV10-2 | CASSSGLGMGYTF | TGCGCCAGCAGTAGCGGACTGGGAATGGGCTACACCTTC
NA | TRBJ1-1 | NA | TRBV7-9 | CASSLLQGGEAFF | TGTGCCAGCAGCTTGTTACAGGGCGGAGAAGCTTTCTTT
NA | TRBJ1-2 | NA | TRBV2 | CASSEPGASEKGYTF | TGTGCCAGCAGTGAGCCTGGGGCCAGCGAGAAGGGCTACACCTTC
once | TRBJ2-3 | TRBD2 | TRBV27 | CASRLAGVGDTQYF | TGTGCCAGCAGACTAGCGGGAGTCGGAGATACGCAGTATTTT
NA | TRBJ2-5 | NA | TRBV11-2 | CASSLGYQGSETQYF | TGTGCCAGCAGCTTAGGTTATCAGGGATCGGAGACCCAGTACTTC
NA | TRBJ2-5 | TRBD2 | TRBV6-2/TRBV6-3 | CASSFRALTAGGSETQYF | TGTGCCAGCAGTTTCCGAGCCTTGACGGCGGGGGGTTCAGAGACCCAGTACTTC
NA | TRBJ1-4 | NA | TRBV7-9 | CASSSRQDEKLFF | TGTGCCAGCAGCTCCCGACAGGATGAAAAACTGTTTTTT
NA | TRBJ1-1 | TRBD1 | TRBV10-3 | CAISESTVTGGEGAFF | TGTGCCATCAGTGAGTCGACTGTGACAGGGGGCGAAGGAGCTTTCTTT
NA | TRBJ2-2 | NA | TRBV7-6 | CASSLGRPETGGELFF | TGTGCCAGCAGCTTAGGTCGTCCTGAAACTGGAGGGGAGCTGTTTTTT
few | TRBJ2-3 | TRBD1 | TRBV27 | CASRYRGESDTDTQYF | TGTGCCAGCAGGTACAGGGGGGAGTCGGACACAGATACGCAGTATTTT
few | TRBJ1-2 | NA | TRBV28 | CASSLGGPRPLRYTF | TGTGCCAGCAGTTTGGGAGGGCCAAGGCCGCTGAGGTACACCTTC
NA | TRBJ2-6 | NA | TRBV5-1 | CASSPDPVRQLSGANVLTF | TGCGCCAGCAGTCCGGACCCGGTTAGACAGCTCTCTGGGGCCAACGTCCTGACTTTC
NA | TRBJ2-7 | TRBD2 | TRBV14 | CASSRLAGALEQYF | TGTGCCAGCAGCCGACTAGCGGGGGCCCTCGAGCAGTACTTC
NA | TRBJ2-5 | TRBD2 | TRBV6-1 | CASSEDLAGGRETQYF | TGTGCCAGCAGTGAGGATCTAGCGGGAGGGCGGGAGACCCAGTACTTC
few | TRBJ1-4 | NA | TRBV28 | CASSLWQLKEKLFF | TGTGCCAGCAGTTTGTGGCAGTTGAAAGAAAAACTGTTTTTT
NA | TRBJ2-3 | NA | TRBV28 | CASSFTSVPHTDTQYF | TGTGCCAGCAGTTTTACGTCCGTCCCCCACACAGATACGCAGTATTTT
NA | TRBJ2-1 | TRBD2 | TRBV11-2 | CASSLELAGGQGNEQFF | TGTGCCAGTAGCTTAGAACTAGCGGGAGGGCAGGGCAATGAGCAGTTCTTC
NA | TRBJ2-3 | TRBD2 | TRBV3-1 | CASSQVSAGVGDTQYF | TGTGCCAGCAGCCAAGTATCAGCGGGGGTGGGAGATACGCAGTATTTT
NA | TRBJ2-5 | NA | TRBV2 | CASPSVGQQETQYF | TGTGCCAGCCCAAGTGTTGGGCAGCAAGAGACCCAGTACTTC
NA | TRBJ1-2 | NA | TRBV3-1 | CASSQYGPHYGYTF | TGTGCCAGCAGCCAATACGGACCTCACTATGGCTACACCTTC
NA | TRBJ2-2 | NA | TRBV30 | CAWRNTGELFF | TGTGCCTGGAGGAACACCGGGGAGCTGTTTTTT
few | TRBJ2-1 | TRBD2 | TRBV11-2 | CASSLDFGGAYNEQFF | TGTGCCAGCAGCTTAGACTTCGGGGGGGCGTACAATGAGCAGTTCTTC
NA | TRBJ2-3 | TRBD2 | TRBV27 | CASSLSLASSTDTQYF | TGTGCCAGCAGTTTATCACTAGCGTCTAGCACAGATACGCAGTATTTT
NA | TRBJ2-7 | NA | TRBV7-9 | CASSSSWTPKDYEQYF | TGTGCCAGCAGCTCCTCTTGGACTCCCAAAGACTACGAGCAGTACTTC